Each of the 4 T cell receptor beta chains below was sequenced from the same sample in a study of blood T cell repertoires in COVID-19. Only in-frame clones appear in the TCRdb table, and some are missing; sequencing was by immunoSEQ multiplex PCR. The sample holds about 44,000 clones, about 86% seen once. Sequenced input: peripheral blood. The receptors come from a human donor in a cohort sampled during active COVID-19.

The rearrangement joins TRBV18 to TRBJ1-6; D unresolved. The CDR3 extends over 14 amino acids. Trimming took 0 bases from V and 9 from J, leaving 9 bases between them. Germline V gene data show CDR1 as KGHSH and CDR2 as LQKENI. The CDR3 nucleotides read TGTGCCAGCTCACCACCCGTTGAGGGTTCACCCCTCCACTTT. Residues: CASSPPVEGSPLHF.

The chain joins TRBV6-4 to TRBJ1-6; no clear D. Germline CDR1 reads MRHNA; CDR2 reads SNTAGT. Trimming shortened V by 2 bases and J by 14 bases, and 16 bases separated the two germline ends. This CDR3 contains 14 residues. The CDR3 DNA follows: TGTGCCAGCAGTGACCAAGAGCGAGCGGTGGCCCTCCACTTT. Protein: CASSDQERAVALHF.

The V and J genes are TRBV29-1 and TRBJ1-1, with TRBD1 identical over 9 bases. The CDR3 is 12 residues long. Germline V gene sequence: CDR1 SQVTM, CDR2 ANQGSEA. Unmatched junction bases numbered 7, after V lost 5 bases and J lost 9 bases. Here the CDR3 reads CSVKDRGTQAFF. CDR3 sequence (DNA): TGCAGCGTTAAGGACAGGGGAACTCAAGCTTTCTTT.

The chain combines TRBV15 with TRBJ1-4; the D gene is possibly TRBD1 (6 bases). The CDR3 is 16 amino acids. The germline V gene encodes CDR1 LNHNV and CDR2 YYDKDF (reference sequence). The V end lost 0 bases, the J end lost 8 bases, and 16 bases lay between the germline ends. The CDR3 DNA reads TGTGCCACCAGCAGAGATTACGGGGGCGGGGGAGAAAAACTGTTTTTT. It codes for CATSRDYGGGGEKLFF.